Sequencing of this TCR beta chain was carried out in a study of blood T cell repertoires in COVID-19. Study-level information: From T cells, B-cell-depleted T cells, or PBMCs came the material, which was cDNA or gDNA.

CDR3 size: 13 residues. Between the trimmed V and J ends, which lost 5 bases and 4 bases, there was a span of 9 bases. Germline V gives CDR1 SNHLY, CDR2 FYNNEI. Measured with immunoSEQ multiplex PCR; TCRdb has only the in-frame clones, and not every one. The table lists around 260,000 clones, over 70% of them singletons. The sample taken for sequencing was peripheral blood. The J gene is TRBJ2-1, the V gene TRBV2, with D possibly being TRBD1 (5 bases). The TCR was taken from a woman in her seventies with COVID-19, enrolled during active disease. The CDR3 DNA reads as TGTGCCAGCAGTTCCAGGGTTTACAATGAGCAGTTCTTC. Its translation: CASSSRVYNEQFF.